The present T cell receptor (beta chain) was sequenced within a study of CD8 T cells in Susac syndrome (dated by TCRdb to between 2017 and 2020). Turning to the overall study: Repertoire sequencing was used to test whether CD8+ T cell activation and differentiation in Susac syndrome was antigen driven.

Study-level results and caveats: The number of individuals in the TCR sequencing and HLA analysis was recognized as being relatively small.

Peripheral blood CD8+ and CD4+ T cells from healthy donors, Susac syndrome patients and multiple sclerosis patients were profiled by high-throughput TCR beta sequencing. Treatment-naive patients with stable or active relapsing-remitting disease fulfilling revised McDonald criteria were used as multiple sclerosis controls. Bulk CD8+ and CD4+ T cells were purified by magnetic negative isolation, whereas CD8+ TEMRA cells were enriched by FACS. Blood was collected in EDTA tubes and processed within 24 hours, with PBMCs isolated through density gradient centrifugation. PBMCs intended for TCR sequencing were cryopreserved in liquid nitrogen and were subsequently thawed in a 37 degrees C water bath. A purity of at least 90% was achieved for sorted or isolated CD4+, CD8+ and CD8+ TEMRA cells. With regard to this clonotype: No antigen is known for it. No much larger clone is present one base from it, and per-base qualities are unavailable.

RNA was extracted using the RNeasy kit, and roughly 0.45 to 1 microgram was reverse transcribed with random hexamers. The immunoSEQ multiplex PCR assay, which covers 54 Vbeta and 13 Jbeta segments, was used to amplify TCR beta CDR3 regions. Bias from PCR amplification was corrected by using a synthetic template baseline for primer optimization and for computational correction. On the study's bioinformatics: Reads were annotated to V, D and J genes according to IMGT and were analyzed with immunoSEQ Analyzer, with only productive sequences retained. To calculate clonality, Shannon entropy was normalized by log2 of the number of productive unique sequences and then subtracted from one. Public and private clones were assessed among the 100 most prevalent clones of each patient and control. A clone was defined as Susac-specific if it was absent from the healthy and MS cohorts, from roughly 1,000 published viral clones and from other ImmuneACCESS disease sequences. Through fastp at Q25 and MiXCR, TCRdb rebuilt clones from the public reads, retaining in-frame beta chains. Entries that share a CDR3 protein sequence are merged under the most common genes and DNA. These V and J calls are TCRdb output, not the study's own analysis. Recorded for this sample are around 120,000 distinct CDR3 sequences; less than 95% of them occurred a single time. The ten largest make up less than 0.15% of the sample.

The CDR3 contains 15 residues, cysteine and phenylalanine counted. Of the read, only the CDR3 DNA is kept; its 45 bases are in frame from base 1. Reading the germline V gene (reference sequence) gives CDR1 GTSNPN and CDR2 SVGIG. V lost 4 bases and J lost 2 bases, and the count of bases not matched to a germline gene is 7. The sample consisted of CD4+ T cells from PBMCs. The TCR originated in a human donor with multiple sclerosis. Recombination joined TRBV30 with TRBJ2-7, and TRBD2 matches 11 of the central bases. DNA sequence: TGTGCCTGGAAGAGGCTAGCGGGGGGTCCCTACGAGCAGTACTTC. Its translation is CAWKRLAGGPYEQYF.